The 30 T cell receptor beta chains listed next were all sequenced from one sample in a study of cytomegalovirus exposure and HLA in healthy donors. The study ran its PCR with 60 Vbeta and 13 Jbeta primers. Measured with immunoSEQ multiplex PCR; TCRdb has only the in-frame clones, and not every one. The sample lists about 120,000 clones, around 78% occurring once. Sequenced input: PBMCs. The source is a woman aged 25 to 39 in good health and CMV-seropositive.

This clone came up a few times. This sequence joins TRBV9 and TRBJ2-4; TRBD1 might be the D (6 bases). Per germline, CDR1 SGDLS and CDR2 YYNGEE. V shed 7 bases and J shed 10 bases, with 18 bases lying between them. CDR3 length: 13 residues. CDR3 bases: TGTGCCAGCGCCCGGGACCTCAGGGGTATTCAGTACTTC. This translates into CASARDLRGIQYF.

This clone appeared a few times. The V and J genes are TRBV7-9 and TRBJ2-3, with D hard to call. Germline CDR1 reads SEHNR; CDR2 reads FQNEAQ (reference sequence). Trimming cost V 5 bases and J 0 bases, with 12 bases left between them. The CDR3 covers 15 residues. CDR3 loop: CASSPGQSSTDTQYF. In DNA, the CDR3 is TGTGCCAGCAGCCCTGGGCAGAGTAGCACAGATACGCAGTATTTT.

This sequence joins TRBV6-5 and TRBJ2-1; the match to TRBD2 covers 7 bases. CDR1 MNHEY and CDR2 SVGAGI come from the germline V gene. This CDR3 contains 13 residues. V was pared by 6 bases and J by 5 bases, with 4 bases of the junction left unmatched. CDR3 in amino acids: CASRSRGDNEQFF. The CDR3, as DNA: TGTGCCAGCAGGAGTCGGGGGGACAATGAGCAGTTCTTC.

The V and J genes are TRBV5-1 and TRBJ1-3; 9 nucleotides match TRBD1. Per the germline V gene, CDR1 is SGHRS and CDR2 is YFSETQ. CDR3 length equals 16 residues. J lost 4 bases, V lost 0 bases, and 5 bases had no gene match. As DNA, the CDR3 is TGCGCCAGCAGCTTGGCCCCGGGACAGGGAGGAAACACCATATATTTT. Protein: CASSLAPGQGGNTIYF.

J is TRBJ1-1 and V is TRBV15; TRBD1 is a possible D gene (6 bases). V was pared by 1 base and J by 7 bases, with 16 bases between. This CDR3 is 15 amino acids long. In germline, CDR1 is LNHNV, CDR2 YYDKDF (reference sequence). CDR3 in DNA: TGTGCCACCAGCAGAGCGCTCACAGGGACGAGTGAAGCTTTCTTT. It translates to CATSRALTGTSEAFF.

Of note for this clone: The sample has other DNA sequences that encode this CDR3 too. CDR3 loop: CASSPGYEQYF. In nucleotides, the CDR3 is TGTGCCAGCAGCCCCGGCTACGAGCAGTACTTC. The chain is built from TRBV7-2 and TRBJ2-7; D remains ambiguous. The CDR3 consists of 11 residues. Per germline, CDR1 SGHTA and CDR2 FQGNSA. V gave up 5 bases and J gave up 3 bases, with 5 bases separating them.

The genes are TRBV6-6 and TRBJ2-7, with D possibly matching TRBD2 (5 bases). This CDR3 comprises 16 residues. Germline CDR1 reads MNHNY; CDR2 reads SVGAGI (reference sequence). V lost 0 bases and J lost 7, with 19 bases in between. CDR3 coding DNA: TGTGCCAGCAGTTACTCGATAGGCGGGCCCGTGGGGGAGCAGTACTTC. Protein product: CASSYSIGGPVGEQYF.

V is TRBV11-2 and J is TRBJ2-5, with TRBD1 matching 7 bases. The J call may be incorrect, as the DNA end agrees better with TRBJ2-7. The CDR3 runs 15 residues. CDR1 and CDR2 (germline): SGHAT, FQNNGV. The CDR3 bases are TGTGCCAGCAGCTTAGAGAGGGGGCGCGGCAACGAGCAGTACTTC. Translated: CASSLERGRGNEQYF.

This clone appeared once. DNA of the CDR3: TGTGCCAGCTCACCACAGGAGGGAGCAGATACGCAGTATTTT. This translates into CASSPQEGADTQYF. The gene calls are TRBV18 and TRBJ2-3, with D possibly being TRBD2 (6 bases). CDR3 size: 14 residues. Germline CDR1 reads KGHSH; CDR2 reads LQKENI. The V end lost 1 base, the J end lost 4 bases, and 9 bases lay between the germline ends.

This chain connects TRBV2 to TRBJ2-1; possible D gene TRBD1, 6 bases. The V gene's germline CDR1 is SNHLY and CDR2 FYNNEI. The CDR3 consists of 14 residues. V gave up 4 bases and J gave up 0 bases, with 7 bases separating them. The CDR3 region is CASSGQASYNEQFF. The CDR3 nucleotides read TGTGCCAGCAGTGGACAGGCCTCCTACAATGAGCAGTTCTTC.

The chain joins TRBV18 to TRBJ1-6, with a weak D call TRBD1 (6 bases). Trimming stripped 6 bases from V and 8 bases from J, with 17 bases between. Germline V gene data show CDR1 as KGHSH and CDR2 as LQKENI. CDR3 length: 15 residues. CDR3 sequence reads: CASSPTGNWDSPLHF. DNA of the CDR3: TGTGCCAGCTCTCCTACAGGGAATTGGGATTCACCCCTCCACTTT.

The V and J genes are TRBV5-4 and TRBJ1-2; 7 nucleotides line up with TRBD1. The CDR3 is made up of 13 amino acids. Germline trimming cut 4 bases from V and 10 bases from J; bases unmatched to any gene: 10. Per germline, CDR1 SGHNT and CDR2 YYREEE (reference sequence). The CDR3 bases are TGTGCCAGCAGCCTAGGGACGACAGGGCCCTACACCTTC. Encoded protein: CASSLGTTGPYTF.

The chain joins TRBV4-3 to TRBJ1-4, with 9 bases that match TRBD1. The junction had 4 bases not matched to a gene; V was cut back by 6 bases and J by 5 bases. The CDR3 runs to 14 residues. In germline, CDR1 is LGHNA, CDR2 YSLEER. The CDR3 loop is CASSPGTGNEKLFF. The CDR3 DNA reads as TGCGCCAGCAGTCCCGGGACAGGGAATGAAAAACTGTTTTTT.

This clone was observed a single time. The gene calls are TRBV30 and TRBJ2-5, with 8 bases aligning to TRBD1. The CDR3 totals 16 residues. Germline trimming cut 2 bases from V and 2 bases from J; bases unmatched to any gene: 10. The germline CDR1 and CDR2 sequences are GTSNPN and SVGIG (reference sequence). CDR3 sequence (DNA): TGTGCCTGGAGTAAACCGACAGGGGTGGGGCAAGAGACCCAGTACTTC. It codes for CAWSKPTGVGQETQYF.

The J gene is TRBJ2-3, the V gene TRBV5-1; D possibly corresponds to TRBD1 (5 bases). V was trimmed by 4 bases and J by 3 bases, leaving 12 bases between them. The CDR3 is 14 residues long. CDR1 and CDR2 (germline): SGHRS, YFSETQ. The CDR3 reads CASSHDSRTDTQYF. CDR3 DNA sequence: TGCGCCAGCAGCCACGACAGTCGGACAGATACGCAGTATTTT.

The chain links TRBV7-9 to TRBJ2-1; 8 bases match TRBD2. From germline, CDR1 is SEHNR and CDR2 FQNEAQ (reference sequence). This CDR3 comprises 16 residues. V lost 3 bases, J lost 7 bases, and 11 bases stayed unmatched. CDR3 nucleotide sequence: TGTGCCAGCAGCTTTAATCCCGGACTAGCTAGGAATGAGCAGTTCTTC. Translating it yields CASSFNPGLARNEQFF. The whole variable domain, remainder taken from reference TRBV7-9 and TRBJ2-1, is DTGVSQNPRHKITKRGQNVTFRCDPISEHNRLYWYRQTLGQGPEFLTYFQNEAQLEKSRLLSDRFSAERPKGSFSTLEIQRTEQGDSAMYLCASSFNPGLARNEQFFGPGTRLTVL.

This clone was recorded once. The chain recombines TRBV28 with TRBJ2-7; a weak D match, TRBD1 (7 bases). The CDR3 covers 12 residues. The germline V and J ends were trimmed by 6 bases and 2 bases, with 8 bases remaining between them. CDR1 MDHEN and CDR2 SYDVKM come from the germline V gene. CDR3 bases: TGTGCCAGCAGCAGGGGGGCCTACGAGCAGTACTTC. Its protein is CASSRGAYEQYF.

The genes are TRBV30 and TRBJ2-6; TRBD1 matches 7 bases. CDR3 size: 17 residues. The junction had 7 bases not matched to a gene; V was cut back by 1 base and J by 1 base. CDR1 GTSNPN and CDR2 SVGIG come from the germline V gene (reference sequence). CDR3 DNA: TGTGCCTGGAGTGAGACAGGGCCAATGTCTGGGGCCAACGTCCTGACTTTC. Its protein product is CAWSETGPMSGANVLTF.

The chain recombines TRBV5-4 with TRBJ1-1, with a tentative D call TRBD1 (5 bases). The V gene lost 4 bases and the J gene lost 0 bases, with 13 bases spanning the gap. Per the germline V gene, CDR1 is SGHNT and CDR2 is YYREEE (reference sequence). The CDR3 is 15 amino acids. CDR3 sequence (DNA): TGTGCCAGCAGCCCCGAGACAGATTTGAACACTGAAGCTTTCTTT. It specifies CASSPETDLNTEAFF.

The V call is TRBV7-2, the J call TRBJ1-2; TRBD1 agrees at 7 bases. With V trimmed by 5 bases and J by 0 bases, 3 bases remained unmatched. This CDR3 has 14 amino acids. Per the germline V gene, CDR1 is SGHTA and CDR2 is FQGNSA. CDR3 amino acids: CASSPTGANYGYTF. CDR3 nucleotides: TGTGCCAGCAGCCCTACAGGGGCTAACTATGGCTACACCTTC. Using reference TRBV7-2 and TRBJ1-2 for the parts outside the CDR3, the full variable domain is GAGVSQSPSNKVTEKGKDVELRCDPISGHTALYWYRQSLGQGLEFLIYFQGNSAPDKSGLPSDRFSAERTGGSVSTLTIQRTQQEDSAVYLCASSPTGANYGYTFGSGTRLTVV.

CDR3 residues: CASSLGPQGTYNEQFF. The DNA for the CDR3 is TGTGCCAGCAGCTTAGGCCCCCAGGGGACCTACAATGAGCAGTTCTTC. The chain carries TRBV11-3 and TRBJ2-1, with D perhaps matching TRBD1 (6 bases). The V gene lost 1 base and the J gene lost 2 bases, with 12 bases spanning the gap. The CDR3 runs 16 residues. CDR1 is SGHNT and CDR2 is YENEEA in the germline V gene.

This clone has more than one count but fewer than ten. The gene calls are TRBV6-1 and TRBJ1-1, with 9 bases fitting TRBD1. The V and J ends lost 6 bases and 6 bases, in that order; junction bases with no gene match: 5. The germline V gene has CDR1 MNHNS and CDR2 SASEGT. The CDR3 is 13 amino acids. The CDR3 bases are TGTGCCAGCAGGTGGGACAGGGTTTCTGAAGCTTTCTTT. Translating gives CASRWDRVSEAFF.

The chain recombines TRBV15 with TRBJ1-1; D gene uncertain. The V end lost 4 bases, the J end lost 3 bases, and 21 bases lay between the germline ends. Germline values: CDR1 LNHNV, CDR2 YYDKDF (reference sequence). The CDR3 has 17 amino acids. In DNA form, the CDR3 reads TGTGCCACCAGCATGGAGGGTCGGGGAGGGTTTGACACTGAAGCTTTCTTT. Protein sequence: CATSMEGRGGFDTEAFF. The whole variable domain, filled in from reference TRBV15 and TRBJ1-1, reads DAMVIQNPRYQVTQFGKPVTLSCSQTLNHNVMYWYQQKSSQAPKLLFHYYDKDFNNEADTPDNFQSRRPNTSFCFLDIRSPGLGDTAMYLCATSMEGRGGFDTEAFFGQGTRLTVV.

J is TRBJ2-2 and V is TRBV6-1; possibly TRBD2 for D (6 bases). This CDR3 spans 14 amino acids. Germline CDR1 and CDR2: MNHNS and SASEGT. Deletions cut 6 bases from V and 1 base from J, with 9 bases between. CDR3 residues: CASSLSGNTGELFF. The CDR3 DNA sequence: TGTGCCAGCAGCCTTAGCGGGAACACCGGGGAGCTGTTTTTT.

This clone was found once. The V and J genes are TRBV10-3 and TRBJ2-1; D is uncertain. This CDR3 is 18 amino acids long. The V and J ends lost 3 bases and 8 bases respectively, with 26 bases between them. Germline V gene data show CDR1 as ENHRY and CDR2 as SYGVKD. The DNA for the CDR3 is TGTGCCATCAGTGATATGGCTACTGGGCCCCAAGAGCCGGATGAGCAGTTCTTC. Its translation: CAISDMATGPQEPDEQFF.

Written as DNA, the CDR3 is TGTGCCAGCAGCCAAGGGGCACAATCCTACAATGAGCAGTTCTTC. The encoded protein is CASSQGAQSYNEQFF. This sequence joins TRBV28 and TRBJ2-1; D might be TRBD1 (5 bases). The CDR3 totals 15 residues. The V gene's germline CDR1 is MDHEN and CDR2 SYDVKM. Trimming took off 6 bases at V and 1 base at J, with 13 bases between the two ends. Together with reference TRBV28 and TRBJ2-1, the CDR3 gives the full variable domain: DVKVTQSSRYLVKRTGEKVFLECVQDMDHENMFWYRQDPGLGLRLIYFSYDVKMKEKGDIPEGYSVSREKKERFSLILESASTNQTSMYLCASSQGAQSYNEQFFGPGTRLTVL.

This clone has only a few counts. The DNA for the CDR3 is TGTGCCAGCAGTGAAAGTGGGGCGCAGTACACAGATACGCAGTATTTT. It yields the protein CASSESGAQYTDTQYF. The rearrangement links TRBV6-1 to TRBJ2-3; the D gene is possibly TRBD1 (5 bases). V was clipped by 2 bases and J by 2 bases, with 14 bases between them. CDR1 is MNHNS, CDR2 SASEGT, per germline. The length of the CDR3 is 16 residues.

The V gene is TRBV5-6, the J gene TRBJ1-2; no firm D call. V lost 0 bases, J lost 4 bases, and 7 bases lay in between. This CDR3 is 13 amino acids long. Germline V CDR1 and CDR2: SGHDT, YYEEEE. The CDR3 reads CASSLGRGYGYTF. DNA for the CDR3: TGTGCCAGCAGCTTGGGCCGGGGCTATGGCTACACCTTC.

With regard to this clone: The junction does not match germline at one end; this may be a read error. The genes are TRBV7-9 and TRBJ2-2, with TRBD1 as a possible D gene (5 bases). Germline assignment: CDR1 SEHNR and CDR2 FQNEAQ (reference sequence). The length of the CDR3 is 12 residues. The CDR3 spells CSSTPSGRELFF. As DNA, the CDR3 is TGTTCCAGCACTCCCTCAGGGAGGGAGCTGTTTTTT.

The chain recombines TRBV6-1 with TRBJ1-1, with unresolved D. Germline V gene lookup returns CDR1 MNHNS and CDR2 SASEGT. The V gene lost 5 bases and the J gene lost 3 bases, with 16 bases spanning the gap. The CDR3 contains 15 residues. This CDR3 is CASSLRPRRDTEAFF. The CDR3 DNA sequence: TGTGCCAGCAGTTTGCGGCCTCGACGGGACACTGAAGCTTTCTTT.